This T cell receptor beta chain comes out of a study of T cell responses to AZD1222 COVID-19 vaccine. Notes on the study in general: The peak T cell response came first, and repertoires were sampled only after it.

Sequencing used immunoSEQ multiplex PCR; TCRdb keeps in-frame clones, though not all of them. The sample holds around 91,000 clones; approximately 90% are singletons and the top ten take around 8.3%. This CDR3 has 16 amino acids. V was trimmed by 6 bases and J by 0 bases, leaving 16 bases between them. CDR1 is SEHNR and CDR2 is FQNEAQ in the germline V gene (reference sequence). A word on this clone: What it binds is unknown.

The sequenced sample was peripheral blood, obtained 28 days after the second AZD1222 dose. This receptor was obtained from an adult who received the AZD1222 COVID-19 vaccine. The chain combines TRBV7-9 with TRBJ2-3, with D possibly TRBD2 on 5 matching bases. The CDR3 bases are TGTGCCAGCAGACTCATGGGTGGCGGGAGCACAGATACGCAGTATTTT. It encodes CASRLMGGGSTDTQYF.